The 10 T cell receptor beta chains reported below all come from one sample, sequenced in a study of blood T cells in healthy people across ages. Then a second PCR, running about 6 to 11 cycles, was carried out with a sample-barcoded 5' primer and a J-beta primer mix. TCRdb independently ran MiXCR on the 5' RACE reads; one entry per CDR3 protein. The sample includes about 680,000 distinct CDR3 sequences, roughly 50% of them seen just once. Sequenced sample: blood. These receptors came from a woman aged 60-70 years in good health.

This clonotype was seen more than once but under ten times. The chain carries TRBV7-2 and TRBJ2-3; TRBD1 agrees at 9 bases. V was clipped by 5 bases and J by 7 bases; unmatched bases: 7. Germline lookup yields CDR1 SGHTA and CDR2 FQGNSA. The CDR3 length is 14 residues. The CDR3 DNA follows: TGTGCCAGCAGCCCCAGGGACAGGGAAAATACGCAGTATTTT. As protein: CASSPRDRENTQYF. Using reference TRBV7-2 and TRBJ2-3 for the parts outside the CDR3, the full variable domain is GAGVSQSPSNKVTEKGKDVELRCDPISGHTALYWYRQSLGQGLEFLIYFQGNSAPDKSGLPSDRFSAERTGGSVSTLTIQRTQQEDSAVYLCASSPRDRENTQYFGPGTRLTVL.

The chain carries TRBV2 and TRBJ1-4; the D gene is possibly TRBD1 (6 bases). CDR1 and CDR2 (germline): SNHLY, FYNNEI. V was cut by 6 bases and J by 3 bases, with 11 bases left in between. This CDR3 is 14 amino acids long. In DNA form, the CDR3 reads TGTGCCAGCAGAAAACAGGGATCTAATGAAAAACTGTTTTTT. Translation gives CASRKQGSNEKLFF.

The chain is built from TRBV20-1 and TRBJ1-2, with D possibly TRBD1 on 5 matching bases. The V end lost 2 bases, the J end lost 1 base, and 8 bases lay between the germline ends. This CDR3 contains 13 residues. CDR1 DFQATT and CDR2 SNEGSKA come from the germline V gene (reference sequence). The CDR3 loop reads CSARNRFNYGYTF. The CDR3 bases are TGCAGTGCTAGAAACAGGTTTAACTATGGCTACACCTTC.

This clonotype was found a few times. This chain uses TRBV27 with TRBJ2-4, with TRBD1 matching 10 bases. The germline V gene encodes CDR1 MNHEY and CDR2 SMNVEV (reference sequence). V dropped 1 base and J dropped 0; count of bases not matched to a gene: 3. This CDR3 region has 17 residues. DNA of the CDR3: TGTGCCAGCAGTTTATTAAGGACAGGGGGAGCCAAAAACATTCAGTACTTC. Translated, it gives CASSLLRTGGAKNIQYF.

The CDR3 spells CASSRPTGTGFYEQYF. CDR3 DNA sequence: TGTGCCAGCAGCCGGCCGACAGGGACTGGTTTTTACGAGCAGTACTTC. The chain employs TRBV4-2 and TRBJ2-7, with D perhaps matching TRBD1 (7 bases). The CDR3 runs 16 residues. Germline V gene data show CDR1 as LGHNA and CDR2 as YNFKEQ. V was clipped by 4 bases and J by 4 bases, with 20 bases between them.

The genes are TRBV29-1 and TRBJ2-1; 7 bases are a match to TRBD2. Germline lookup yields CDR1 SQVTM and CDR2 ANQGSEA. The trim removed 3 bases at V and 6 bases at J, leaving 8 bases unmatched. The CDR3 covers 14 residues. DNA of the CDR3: TGCAGCGTTGAGGGGGTAGCGGGTAGCAATGAGCAGTTCTTC. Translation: CSVEGVAGSNEQFF.

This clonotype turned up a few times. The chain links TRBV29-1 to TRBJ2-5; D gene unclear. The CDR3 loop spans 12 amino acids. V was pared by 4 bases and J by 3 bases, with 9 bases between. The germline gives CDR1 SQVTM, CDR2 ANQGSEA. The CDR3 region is CSVGAVEETQYF. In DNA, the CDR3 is TGCAGCGTTGGGGCAGTCGAAGAGACCCAGTACTTC.

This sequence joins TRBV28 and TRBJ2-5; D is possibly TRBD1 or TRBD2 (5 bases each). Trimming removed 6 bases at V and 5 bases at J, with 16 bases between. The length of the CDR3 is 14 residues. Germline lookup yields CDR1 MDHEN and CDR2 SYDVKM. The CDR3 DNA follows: TGTGCCAGCAGCCCCGTGGGACGAGTGGAGACCCAGTACTTC. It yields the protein CASSPVGRVETQYF.

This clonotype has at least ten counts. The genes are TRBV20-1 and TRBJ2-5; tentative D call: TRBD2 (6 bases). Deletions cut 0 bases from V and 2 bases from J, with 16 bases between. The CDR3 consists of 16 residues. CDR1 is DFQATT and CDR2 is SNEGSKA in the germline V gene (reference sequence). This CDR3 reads CSARDKEGASQETQYF. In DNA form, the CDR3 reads TGCAGTGCTAGAGATAAGGAGGGAGCCTCACAAGAGACCCAGTACTTC.

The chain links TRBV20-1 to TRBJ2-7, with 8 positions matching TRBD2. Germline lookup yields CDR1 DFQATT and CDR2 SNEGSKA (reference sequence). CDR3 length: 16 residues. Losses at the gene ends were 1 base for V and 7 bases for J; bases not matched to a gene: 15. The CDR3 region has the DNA TGCAGTGCTAGAGCTGGGCGGGAGGTACTTGGGGATGAGCAGTACTTC. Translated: CSARAGREVLGDEQYF.